The text below deals with one T cell receptor (beta chain). Produced via immunoSEQ multiplex PCR; TCRdb's table is partial and in-frame only. The repertoire holds some 96,000 clones, with about 84% as singletons. The data belong to a study of blood T cell repertoires in COVID-19. For the study at large: Acute and convalescent COVID-19 samples came from the United States, Italy and Spain.

Deletions cut 4 bases from V and 7 bases from J, with 17 bases between. The CDR3 is 15 residues long. Germline V CDR1 and CDR2: ENHRY, SYGVKD. This TCR derives from a human donor in a cohort sampled during active COVID-19. The chain couples TRBV10-3 to TRBJ1-5, with a weak D call TRBD1 (5 bases). Sample: peripheral blood. This CDR3 is CAISATGFSWQPQHF. DNA for the CDR3: TGTGCCATCAGTGCCACAGGTTTCTCCTGGCAGCCCCAGCATTTT.